This paragraph reports one T cell receptor (beta chain). Its target is not known. The data stem from a study of Ad26.COV2.S vaccination and SARS-CoV-2 variants. Study details: Sample donor was a member of the COV1001 Ad26.COV2.S trial arm.

The treatment was: around 19 received Ad26.COV2.S at low or high dose, single or two shots; roughly five received placebo; per-sample allocation not given. On day 63 after the first injection, vaccine and placebo recipients gave samples. The study, taken as a whole, reports: The TCR breadth and depth analyses may have understated or missed part of the total T cell responses.

Profiled with immunoSEQ multiplex PCR; TCRdb holds only in-frame clones, not every one. The profile shows about 320,000 clones, roughly 80% of them singletons. V lost 3 bases and J lost 8; bases outside the gene matches: 4. There are 13 residues in the CDR3. The germline V gene encodes CDR1 SGHAT and CDR2 FQNNGV. This TCR derives from a person between 18 and 60 years old who received the Ad26.COV2.S COVID-19 vaccine or a placebo. The input for sequencing was peripheral blood, taken in a trial of Ad26.COV2.S vaccine versus placebo. V usage is TRBV11-2 and J usage is TRBJ2-4, with 7 positions matching TRBD2. The CDR3 DNA is TGTGCCAGCAGCTTCCCGGGGGGAGACATTCAGTACTTC. This gives the protein CASSFPGGDIQYF.